The present TCR beta chain was sequenced within a study of blood T cell repertoires in COVID-19. Across the study: Acute-phase and convalescent COVID-19 samples originated in the United States, Italy and Spain.

This clone was counted a single time. In the authors' workflow: Estimated nucleated cell counts came from reference gene primer amplification. Assay used: immunoSEQ multiplex PCR; TCRdb lists only in-frame clones, some missing. V, J and clone size were drawn from that table, and D and trimming were deduced from the DNA. The repertoire holds 350,000 to 400,000 clones, with roughly nine tenths as singletons. The CDR3 loop spans 15 amino acids. With V trimmed by 2 bases and J by 7 bases, 6 bases remained unmatched. Looked up from germline, CDR1 is KGHSH and CDR2 is LQKENI. The TCR sequence derives from a woman aged 25 to 39 with COVID-19, enrolled during active disease. The chain couples TRBV18 to TRBJ2-1, with 9 positions matching TRBD2. Sequenced input: peripheral blood. CDR3 protein: CASSPRLAGENEQFF. CDR3 coding DNA: TGTGCCAGCTCACCAAGATTAGCGGGAGAAAATGAGCAGTTCTTC.